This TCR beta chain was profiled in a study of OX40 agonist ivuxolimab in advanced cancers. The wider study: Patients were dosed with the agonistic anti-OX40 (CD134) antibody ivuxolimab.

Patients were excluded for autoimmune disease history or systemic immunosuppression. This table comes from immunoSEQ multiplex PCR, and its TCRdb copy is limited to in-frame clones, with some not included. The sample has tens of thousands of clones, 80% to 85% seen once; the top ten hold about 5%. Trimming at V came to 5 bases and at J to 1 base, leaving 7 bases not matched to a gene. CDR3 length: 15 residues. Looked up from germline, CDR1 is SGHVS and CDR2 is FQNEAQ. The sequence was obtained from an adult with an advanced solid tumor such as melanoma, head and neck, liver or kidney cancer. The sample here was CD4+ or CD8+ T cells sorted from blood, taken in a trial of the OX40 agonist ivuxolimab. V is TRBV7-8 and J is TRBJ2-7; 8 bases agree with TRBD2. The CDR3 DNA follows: TGTGCCAGCAGCCTTGGACTAGCAATGTCCTACGAGCAGTACTTC. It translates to CASSLGLAMSYEQYF.